These 18 T cell receptor beta chains came from one sample sequenced in a study of T cells after yellow fever vaccination. Using its own MiXCR run on the 5' RACE reads, TCRdb lists one record per CDR3 protein. The table has about 300,000 distinct CDR3 sequences, around 6.8% seen once; the top ten hold about a sixth. Sequencing was performed on PBMCs, taken approximately 47 days after the first yellow fever vaccination. These receptors all come from a man aged 18 to 35 who received the YFV17D yellow fever vaccine.

The CDR3 DNA reads as TGTGCCAGCAGCGCAGGCTCGGAGGGGGGAAACACCATATATTTT. Encoded protein: CASSAGSEGGNTIYF. The chain links TRBV9 to TRBJ1-3, with D possibly being TRBD1 (5 bases). Per germline, CDR1 SGDLS and CDR2 YYNGEE. V shed 3 bases and J shed 4 bases, with 14 bases lying between them. The CDR3 has 15 residues.

This clonotype was recorded many times. This rearrangement joins TRBV9 to TRBJ2-6; D is unclear. Germline V gives CDR1 SGDLS, CDR2 YYNGEE. Deletions cut 4 bases from V and 0 bases from J, with 8 bases between. This CDR3 is 15 amino acids long. As DNA, the CDR3 is TGTGCCAGCAGCCCGTGGGGCTCTGGGGCCAACGTCCTGACTTTC. Translating gives CASSPWGSGANVLTF.

This clonotype was seen more than once but under ten times. The chain uses TRBV20-1 and TRBJ1-1; D remains unclear. The CDR3 has 15 residues. The germline CDR1 and CDR2 sequences are DFQATT and SNEGSKA (reference sequence). Deletions cut 6 bases from V and 6 bases from J, with 23 bases between. CDR3 sequence reads: CSADILGGETAEAFF. CDR3 coding DNA: TGCAGTGCAGACATATTAGGTGGTGAGACTGCTGAAGCTTTCTTT.

The chain joins TRBV5-1 to TRBJ2-3, with D possibly being TRBD2 (6 bases). The CDR3 loop spans 14 amino acids. Trimming stripped 2 bases from V and 6 bases from J, with 13 bases between. Per the germline V gene, CDR1 is SGHRS and CDR2 is YFSETQ. The CDR3 sequence: CASSLHRRADTQYF. The CDR3, as DNA: TGCGCCAGCAGCTTACACAGGAGGGCGGATACGCAGTATTTT.

This clonotype was counted many times. V and J are TRBV6-5 and TRBJ2-7; no clear D. The CDR3 is 13 amino acids. Germline CDR1 and CDR2: MNHEY and SVGAGI. Trimming took 2 bases from V and 2 from J, leaving 7 bases between them. The CDR3 spells CASSYGLTYEQYF. DNA of the CDR3: TGTGCCAGCAGTTACGGGCTTACCTACGAGCAGTACTTC.

This clonotype was seen a few times. V gene TRBV27 combines with J gene TRBJ1-2; 9 bases fit TRBD1. Trimming at V came to 6 bases and at J to 1 base, leaving 9 bases not matched to a gene. Germline V gene sequence: CDR1 MNHEY, CDR2 SMNVEV (reference sequence). CDR3 length equals 16 residues. This CDR3 reads CASRAGQGPLNYGYTF. In DNA, the CDR3 is TGTGCCAGCAGGGCGGGACAGGGCCCGCTTAACTATGGCTACACCTTC.

This clonotype was seen a few times. This rearrangement joins TRBV7-2 to TRBJ2-5; no firm D call. CDR3 length: 13 amino acids. Trimming shortened V by 3 bases and J by 4 bases, and 9 bases separated the two germline ends. In germline, CDR1 is SGHTA, CDR2 FQGNSA. The CDR3: CASSFWLSETQYF. In DNA form, the CDR3 reads TGTGCCAGCAGCTTCTGGCTCTCAGAGACCCAGTACTTC.

The chain carries TRBV4-3 and TRBJ2-1, with D possibly being TRBD2 (7 bases). The CDR3 runs 16 residues. Germline values: CDR1 LGHNA, CDR2 YSLEER. V lost 1 base and J lost 4, with 14 bases in between. The CDR3 loop is CASSQVGRGPYNEQFF. In DNA, the CDR3 is TGCGCCAGCAGCCAAGTCGGGCGGGGGCCGTACAATGAGCAGTTCTTC.

The J gene is TRBJ2-3, the V gene TRBV6-1; TRBD2 matches at 9 bases. The CDR3 has 17 residues. Per germline, CDR1 MNHNS and CDR2 SASEGT. The V and J ends lost 8 bases and 2 bases, in that order; junction bases with no gene match: 14. This CDR3 is CASSKTVSGGNTDTQYF. Written as DNA, the CDR3 is TGTGCCAGCTCAAAGACCGTTAGCGGGGGCAACACAGATACGCAGTATTTT.

The chain links TRBV6-5 to TRBJ1-4; weak D call: TRBD1 (6 bases). The V gene's germline CDR1 is MNHEY and CDR2 SVGAGI. The CDR3 is 14 residues long. V was trimmed by 2 bases and J by 7 bases, leaving 11 bases between them. CDR3 sequence (DNA): TGTGCCAGCAGTTACCTACAGGGAGGTGAAAAACTGTTTTTT. This gives the protein CASSYLQGGEKLFF.

There are a few counts of this clonotype. CDR3 DNA sequence: TGTGCCAGCAGCTTTGACAGGTTGAATGAAAAACTGTTTTTT. As protein: CASSFDRLNEKLFF. The chain has TRBV7-9 and TRBJ1-4; TRBD1 might be the D (6 bases). Trimming left V 3 bases short and J 5 bases short, with 10 bases between. CDR1 SEHNR and CDR2 FQNEAQ come from the germline V gene (reference sequence). The CDR3 runs to 14 residues. The whole variable domain, remainder taken from reference TRBV7-9 and TRBJ1-4, is DTGVSQNPRHKITKRGQNVTFRCDPISEHNRLYWYRQTLGQGPEFLTYFQNEAQLEKSRLLSDRFSAERPKGSFSTLEIQRTEQGDSAMYLCASSFDRLNEKLFFGSGTQLSVL.

This clonotype was detected ten times or more. The rearrangement links TRBV5-1 to TRBJ2-3; the match to TRBD1 covers 8 bases. Trimming cost V 5 bases and J 5 bases; bases outside gene matches: 10. The germline V gene has CDR1 SGHRS and CDR2 YFSETQ. This CDR3 has 15 amino acids. In DNA, the CDR3 is TGCGCCAGCAGGACCTCAGGGGGCTCAGGAGATACGCAGTATTTT. It translates to CASRTSGGSGDTQYF. Full variable domain (outside the CDR3, taken from reference TRBV5-1 and TRBJ2-3): KAGVTQTPRYLIKTRGQQVTLSCSPISGHRSVSWYQQTPGQGLQFLFEYFSETQRNKGNFPGRFSGRQFSNSRSEMNVSTLELGDSALYLCASRTSGGSGDTQYFGPGTRLTVL.

This clonotype was detected ten times or more. The chain joins TRBV6-2 or TRBV6-3 to TRBJ1-1; no reliable D call. This CDR3 contains 12 residues. Germline V gene data show CDR1 as MNHEY and CDR2 as SVGEGT. V gave up 11 bases and J gave up 1 base, with 11 bases separating them. The CDR3 loop reads CACRPRNTEAFF. The CDR3 DNA reads as TGTGCCTGCCGACCGAGGAACACTGAAGCTTTCTTT.

This clonotype was counted between two and nine times. V gene TRBV6-5 combines with J gene TRBJ2-3; 11 bases agree with TRBD2. The J segment lost 2 bases and the V segment lost 0 bases, leaving 7 bases of the junction unmatched. CDR3 length: 18 amino acids. Germline V gene lookup returns CDR1 MNHEY and CDR2 SVGAGI. The CDR3 loop reads CASSYSLPSGRITDTQYF. The CDR3, as DNA: TGTGCCAGCAGTTACTCGCTTCCTAGCGGGAGGATCACAGATACGCAGTATTTT.

The genes are TRBV18 and TRBJ1-5, with D perhaps matching TRBD1 (5 bases). The CDR3 is made up of 13 amino acids. Germline V lookup: CDR1 KGHSH, CDR2 LQKENI. V was trimmed by 4 bases and J by 5 bases, leaving 9 bases between them. The CDR3 is CASSLGADQPQHF. In DNA, the CDR3 is TGTGCCAGCTCACTTGGGGCGGATCAGCCCCAGCATTTT.

This clonotype was counted many times. V is TRBV20-1 and J is TRBJ2-2, with a possible D match to TRBD1 (7 bases). The V end was cut by 6 bases, the J end by 3 bases, with 14 bases between. CDR3 length: 14 amino acids. The V gene's germline CDR1 is DFQATT and CDR2 SNEGSKA (reference sequence). DNA for the CDR3: TGCAGTGCCCCAGGGGGACTGCACACCGGGGAGCTGTTTTTT. It translates to CSAPGGLHTGELFF.

The table lists this clonotype with a few counts. The V and J genes are TRBV4-2 and TRBJ2-1, with D uncertain. Germline loops: CDR1 LGHNA, CDR2 YNFKEQ. Trimming stripped 0 bases from V and 4 bases from J, with 10 bases between. The CDR3 runs to 15 residues. Here the CDR3 reads CASSQERQIYNEQFF. The DNA of the CDR3 is TGTGCCAGCAGCCAAGAACGTCAGATTTACAATGAGCAGTTCTTC.

This clonotype was counted only a few times. The rearrangement uses TRBV9 and TRBJ2-5; maybe TRBD1 (6 bases). Germline CDR1 and CDR2: SGDLS and YYNGEE. Trimming left V 0 bases short and J 3 bases short, with 6 bases between. The CDR3 is 13 amino acids. CDR3: CASSVEGEETQYF. In DNA form, the CDR3 reads TGTGCCAGCAGCGTAGAGGGGGAAGAGACCCAGTACTTC.